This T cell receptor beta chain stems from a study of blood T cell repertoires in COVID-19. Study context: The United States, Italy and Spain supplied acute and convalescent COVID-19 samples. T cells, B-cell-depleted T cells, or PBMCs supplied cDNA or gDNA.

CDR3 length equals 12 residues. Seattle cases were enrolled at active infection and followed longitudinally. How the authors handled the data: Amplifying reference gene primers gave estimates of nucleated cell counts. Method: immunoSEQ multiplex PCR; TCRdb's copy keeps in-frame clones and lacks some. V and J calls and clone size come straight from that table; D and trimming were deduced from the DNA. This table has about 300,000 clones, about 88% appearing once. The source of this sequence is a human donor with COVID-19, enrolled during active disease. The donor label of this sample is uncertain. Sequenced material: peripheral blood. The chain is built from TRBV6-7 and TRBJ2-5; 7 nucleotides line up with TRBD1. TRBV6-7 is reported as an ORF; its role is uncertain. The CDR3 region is CSEGQRRETQYF. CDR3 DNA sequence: TGTTCAGAGGGACAGAGGAGGGAGACCCAGTACTTC.